This TCR beta chain originates from a study of T-cell memory formation after mild COVID-19. Study information: The two donors had largely donor-specific TCR clusters. Findings and caveats of the study: Cross-reactive memory seemingly joined, as some responding clones were found in pre-infection memory. Later expanders leaned CD4+, whereas clones that contracted between day 15 and 85 were balanced CD4/CD8.

Each CDR3 protein is one row after TCRdb ran MiXCR on the 5' RACE reads. The profile shows about 560,000 distinct CDR3 sequences, around a sixth of them singletons. The germline V gene has CDR1 LGHNA and CDR2 YSLEER. V gave up 4 bases and J gave up 5 bases; unmatched junction bases: 8. This CDR3 comprises 16 residues. This clonotype was seen more than once but under ten times. Its antigen is undetermined. The rearrangement links TRBV4-3 to TRBJ2-5; 12 bases fit TRBD2. The sample consisted of PBMCs or a T cell subset sorted from them (not recorded which). This receptor was identified in an adult woman who had mild COVID-19 (a few samples of this study predate the infection). Cell type and time point are not known. CDR3 sequence reads: CASSPRLAGVGETQYF. The CDR3 nucleotides are TGCGCCAGCAGCCCCCGACTAGCGGGAGTTGGGGAGACCCAGTACTTC.